This T cell receptor beta chain was captured by sequencing in a study of shared clonotypes between healthy human individuals (dated by TCRdb to about 2020). Concerning the study at large: A couple of women and three men aged 18 to 49 years were included in the cohort. For each donor, three plates each were used for CD4 naive and CD4 memory, two plates were used for CD8 naive, and one plate was used for CD8 memory. To estimate repertoire size and how much clonotypes are shared between individuals, the study performed deep sequencing of blood TCR repertoires from roughly five healthy adults. Different laboratories and diverse techniques were used to prepare libraries and sequence TCR repertoires, to increase sequencing depth and limit assay-specific biases. Each donor's leukapheresis produced roughly between about 0.9 and 9.5 billion PBMCs. What the work shows at the level of the full study, not this receptor alone: Sampling was restricted to blood, and TCR repertoires in tissues likely differ from the TCR repertoires found in blood. Larger estimated clonotype richness was generally found for naive subsets than for memory subsets. Because the study included a small number of donors, the genetic and exposure-history diversity represented was limited. Incomplete sequencing was indicated by rarefaction of sorted-subset datasets, despite the large sequencing depth. Sharing across several donors was observed for approximately 5% of naive CD4, 3% to 3.5% of naive CD8, about 2.5% of memory CD4, and 0.4% of memory CD8 clonotypes. Pairwise subsampling indicated that sequencing depth was expected to affect the degree of clonotype sharing among donors. Compared with non-shared clonotypes, clonotypes shared by all four sorted-subset donors had higher generation probabilities.

TCR CDR3 regions were amplified from genomic DNA by multiplex PCR using the deep immunoSEQ assay. For each cell subset, the extracted genomic DNA was distributed evenly across all wells of several immunoSEQ 96-well plates, and each plate served as one replicate. For sorted subsets, each replicate PCR was loaded with 200 ng genomic DNA, equivalent to approximately 27,000 T cell genomes. The purified libraries were quantified using a Qubit 3.0 fluorometer, sized with a Bioanalyzer 2100, and then quantified again using the KAPA Library Quantification kit. Every immunoSEQ 96-well plate was sequenced on a dedicated single-read 150-cycle Illumina NextSeq 550 flow cell. As for the authors' bioinformatics: The immunoSEQ output contained only junctional sequences without quality scores, so filtering could not match that applied to full-length reads. Sequences were annotated with PyIR, a Python wrapper for IgBLAST v1.9, and V/J genes and CDR3 were assigned using IMGT germline references. Any read was removed if the V/J assignment was weak (E-value above 1e-6), the CDR3 was missing, or the read contained stop codons, out-of-frame junctions, or ambiguous translated residues. V3J clonotypes were defined by identical inferred V gene, J gene, and CDR3 amino acid sequence. Percentage overlap between repertoires was computed as shared unique clonotypes divided by the size of the smaller repertoire. RTK rarefaction, the Chao1 estimator, and Recon v2.1 estimates of unobserved clonotypes were used to assess repertoire richness. For all TCRbeta clonotypes obtained by the gDNA method from four donors, generation probabilities were computed with OLGA. TCRdb mirrors the immuneACCESS table, restricted to in-frame sequences. Some clones are absent from its copies; in checked studies, under half trace to an unresolved V gene, and the reason for the others is unknown. Clonal size and the V and J genes are those of that table, whereas D and trimming came from the DNA. This sample lists millions of clones; around nine tenths were detected once. The ten largest clones capture roughly 0.15% of the sample.

Healthy HIV-negative adults with no recently reported acute infections or vaccinations were included as donors. All donors were Caucasian adults living in Nashville, Tennessee, USA. CD4+ T cells were enriched through magnetic negative selection, after which naive cells were positively selected on CD45RA and the remaining negative fraction served as the memory subset. Blood was obtained by leukapheresis, after which PBMCs were separated by Ficoll-Histopaque density gradient centrifugation and cryopreserved in liquid nitrogen vapor phase. Analytical flow cytometry was used to check the purity and quantity of each magnetically sorted T cell population. Genomic DNA was isolated from every sorted fraction and measured by UV absorbance on a Nanodrop 2000c. This clone was seen a handful of times. No cognate antigen has been identified for it. Per-base quality was not reported, and no clone a single base away is much larger than it.

As encoded in the germline V gene, CDR1 is ENHRY while CDR2 is SYGVKD. There are 15 amino acids in the CDR3, from cysteine to phenylalanine inclusive. Of the read, only the CDR3 DNA is kept; its 45 bases are in frame from base 1. At the junction V is shortened by 5 bases and J by 2 bases, with 13 bases in between. The receptor's source is a man aged 18 to 29 in good health. What was sequenced was naive CD4+ T cells sorted from blood. The cell subset or site label here, explained by the study, means: CD45RA+ positively selected. The chain employs TRBV10-3 and TRBJ1-5, with the D gene too uncertain to name. The CDR3 protein sequence reads: CAISPRAAGNQPQHF. Here is the DNA: TGTGCCATCAGTCCCCGGGCCGCGGGCAATCAGCCCCAGCATTTT.